The clone carrying this TCR beta chain was picked up a small number of times. This entry is derived from a study of T cells in Graves' hyperthyroidism and ophthalmopathy. Background on the study: Peripheral blood was secured at the point of initial diagnosis, before any treatment.

Regions amplified from RNA transcripts were the TCR beta CDR3 regions. Using the HTBI primer set, a first-round RT-PCR was run on the TCR CDR3. TCRdb independently ran MiXCR on the multiplex PCR reads; one entry per CDR3 protein. The table includes 350,000 to 400,000 distinct CDR3 sequences, approximately 13% detected once. V was clipped by 3 bases and J by 1 base; unmatched bases: 7. CDR1 and CDR2 from the germline V gene are KGHSH and LQKENI. The CDR3 length is 16 residues. The V call is TRBV18, the J call TRBJ2-5; TRBD1 matches at 8 bases. Sequenced: blood. The TCR comes from a woman aged 55-70 years with Graves' hyperthyroidism. The CDR3 protein is CASSPRGTGLQETQYF. As DNA, the CDR3 is TGTGCCAGCTCACCGCGCGGGACAGGACTCCAAGAGACCCAGTACTTC.